The subject of this entry is one T cell receptor (beta chain). All recovered Cohort 3 donors got two negative PCRs, got clearance, or saw symptom resolution. The entry originates in a study of blood T cell repertoires in COVID-19. Across the study: Sites across the United States, Italy and Spain contributed samples from acute and convalescent COVID-19. Sources were T cells, B-cell-depleted T cells, or PBMCs; the material itself was cDNA or gDNA.

This CDR3 spans 15 amino acids. With 5 bases removed from V and 5 bases from J, the gap between germline ends came to 22 bases. From germline, CDR1 is SQVTM and CDR2 ANQGSEA. In the study's own analysis: Estimation of nucleated cell counts was performed using reference gene primer amplification. The data were produced by immunoSEQ multiplex PCR, yet TCRdb's version contains in-frame clones alone and is incomplete. V and J calls and clone size are as listed in that table; D and trimming were resolved from the DNA. The sample records roughly 400,000 clones, over 75% being singletons. The sample taken for sequencing was PBMCs or T cells enriched from blood (not recorded which). The V and J genes are TRBV29-1 and TRBJ2-7, with D perhaps TRBD1 (7 bases). The clonotype originates from a man younger than 45 who had recovered from COVID-19. CDR3 sequence (DNA): TGCAGCGTTCAGAGCGGTTTCAGGGGGGCGCACGAGCAGTACTTC. This codes for CSVQSGFRGAHEQYF.